This T cell receptor beta chain was sequenced in a study of control samples from healthy donors and cancer patients. TCRdb keeps only in-frame clones here, not all; method: immunoSEQ multiplex PCR. Here the sample spans about 50,000 clones, about 93% being singletons. V trimming: 3 bases; J trimming: 3 bases; junction bases outside the gene matches: 6. The CDR3 runs to 15 residues. Germline values: CDR1 MDHEN, CDR2 SYDVKM. This clone appeared once. This sequence joins TRBV28 and TRBJ2-7, with 9 bases lining up with TRBD1. This receptor was taken from a woman aged 45-59 years with head and neck cancer. Sequencing input: PBMCs. CDR3 DNA sequence: TGTGCCAGCAGTTTTTCCGGGACAGGGCACTACGAGCAGTACTTC. It codes for CASSFSGTGHYEQYF.